Each of the 18 T cell receptor beta chains below was sequenced from the same sample in a study of blood T cell repertoires in COVID-19. Libraries were prepared by immunoSEQ multiplex PCR; TCRdb keeps only in-frame clonotypes and omits some of them. The table includes roughly 340,000 clones, around 89% detected once. The sample consisted of PBMCs or T cells enriched from blood (not recorded which). These receptors were collected from a man between 18 and 29 years old who had recovered from COVID-19.

The gene calls are TRBV19 and TRBJ2-3; possibly TRBD1 for D (6 bases). Germline V gene lookup returns CDR1 LNHDA and CDR2 SQIVND (reference sequence). Trimming took 6 bases from V and 2 from J, leaving 18 bases between them. This CDR3 has 16 amino acids. In DNA form, the CDR3 reads TGTGCCAGTAGAAACGGGACGGGACACTTCACAGATACGCAGTATTTT. Translating gives CASRNGTGHFTDTQYF.

The chain joins TRBV7-8 to TRBJ1-1; TRBD1 agrees at 10 bases. The CDR3 sequence is 15 residues long. Trimming at V came to 3 bases and at J to 4 bases, leaving 5 bases not matched to a gene. Germline CDR1 SGHVS, CDR2 FQNEAQ. In DNA form, the CDR3 reads TGTGCCAGCAGCTTCCCCTGGACAGGGGGCACTGAAGCTTTCTTT. Its protein is CASSFPWTGGTEAFF.

V gene TRBV24-1 combines with J gene TRBJ2-1; D not certain. This CDR3 spans 14 amino acids. The germline gives CDR1 KGHDR, CDR2 SFDVKD. The V end was cut by 5 bases, the J end by 0 bases, with 7 bases between. CDR3 sequence (DNA): TGTGCCACCAGTGCACAGCCCTCCTACAATGAGCAGTTCTTC. This encodes CATSAQPSYNEQFF.

J is TRBJ1-1 and V is TRBV5-4, with a weak D call TRBD1 (5 bases). CDR3 length: 15 amino acids. The germline V gene has CDR1 SGHNT and CDR2 YYREEE (reference sequence). V was shortened by 1 base and J by 0 bases, with 10 bases between the two germline ends. The CDR3: CASSLLGGLNTEAFF. In nucleotides, the CDR3 is TGTGCCAGCAGCTTGTTGGGGGGGTTGAACACTGAAGCTTTCTTT.

The rearrangement links TRBV10-3 to TRBJ1-1; a weak D match, TRBD1 (6 bases). V lost 6 bases and J lost 0, with 11 bases in between. Germline V gene data show CDR1 as ENHRY and CDR2 as SYGVKD. The CDR3 is 14 amino acids. The CDR3 protein is CAIRWDTMNTEAFF. The CDR3 bases are TGTGCCATCAGGTGGGACACAATGAACACTGAAGCTTTCTTT.

A note on this clone: The sample contains more than one DNA sequence encoding this CDR3. The V call is TRBV29-1, the J call TRBJ1-1; D is uncertain. The CDR3 has 8 amino acids. Trimming removed 2 bases at V and 10 bases at J, with 2 bases between. Germline V lookup: CDR1 SQVTM, CDR2 ANQGSEA. CDR3 region: CSVERAFF. CDR3 in DNA: TGCAGCGTTGAACGAGCTTTCTTT.

The chain is built from TRBV18 and TRBJ2-1; 10 nucleotides align to TRBD2. The CDR3 totals 18 residues. The germline gives CDR1 KGHSH, CDR2 LQKENI. V lost 4 bases to trimming and J lost 4 bases; unmatched junction nucleotides: 13. CDR3 sequence (DNA): TGTGCCAGCTCACGCCCGCGGGCTAGCGGGAGCCTTTACAATGAGCAGTTCTTC. Its protein is CASSRPRASGSLYNEQFF. Full variable domain (remainder filled in from reference TRBV18 and TRBJ2-1): NAGVMQNPRHLVRRRGQEARLRCSPMKGHSHVYWYRQLPEEGLKFMVYLQKENIIDESGMPKERFSAEFPKEGPSILRIQQVVRGDSAAYFCASSRPRASGSLYNEQFFGPGTRLTVL.

The genes are TRBV4-3 and TRBJ2-1; 10 bases align to TRBD2. This CDR3 has 17 amino acids. CDR1 LGHNA and CDR2 YSLEER come from the germline V gene. The V and J ends lost 4 bases and 9 bases, in that order; junction bases with no gene match: 15. The chain's CDR3 is CASSLHPWLAGEAEQFF. The CDR3 DNA sequence: TGCGCCAGCAGCCTCCACCCGTGGCTAGCGGGAGAAGCTGAGCAGTTCTTC.

The chain combines TRBV19 with TRBJ1-1, with 8 bases that match TRBD1. V shed 9 bases, J shed 1 base, and the junction held 16 bases outside the gene matches. The CDR3 sequence is 17 residues long. CDR1 LNHDA and CDR2 SQIVND come from the germline V gene (reference sequence). CDR3 DNA sequence: TGTGCCAGAAAGGGGTTCCCGGGACAGGACCCGAACACTGAAGCTTTCTTT. Protein: CARKGFPGQDPNTEAFF.

The CDR3 nucleotides read TGTGCCAGCAGCTTTTCTGTGGATATCTCGGGGGAGCAGTACTTC. Its protein product is CASSFSVDISGEQYF. The genes are TRBV7-9 and TRBJ2-7; TRBD2 might be the D (5 bases). The germline V gene encodes CDR1 SEHNR and CDR2 FQNEAQ (reference sequence). The V end was cut by 3 bases, the J end by 7 bases, with 19 bases between. This CDR3 spans 15 amino acids.

The rearrangement links TRBV3-1 (or the pseudogene TRBV3-2) to TRBJ1-1, with D perhaps matching TRBD1 (6 bases). V was clipped by 5 bases and J by 0 bases, with 19 bases between them. The CDR3 has 17 amino acids. From germline, CDR1 is LGHDT and CDR2 YNNKEL (reference sequence). The CDR3 DNA follows: TGTGCCAGCAGCAGCGACTATCCGGGACAAGTGAACACTGAAGCTTTCTTT. Translation gives CASSSDYPGQVNTEAFF.

The rearrangement uses TRBV5-5 and TRBJ2-1; no clear D gene. The germline CDR1 and CDR2 sequences are SGHKS and YYEKEE (reference sequence). The V gene lost 0 bases and the J gene lost 8 bases, with 9 bases spanning the gap. There are 13 residues in the CDR3. The CDR3 region is CASSLAGSDEQFF. In DNA, the CDR3 is TGTGCCAGCAGCTTGGCCGGGTCCGATGAGCAGTTCTTC.

The chain links TRBV27 to TRBJ2-3; 8 bases are a match to TRBD2. V gave up 7 bases and J gave up 1 base; unmatched junction bases: 4. This CDR3 is built from 14 residues. CDR1 is MNHEY, CDR2 SMNVEV, per germline (reference sequence). CDR3 region: CASKSTSGTDTQYF. The CDR3 nucleotides read TGTGCCAGCAAGTCGACTAGCGGCACAGATACGCAGTATTTT.

The chain has TRBV27 and TRBJ1-2; TRBD1 matches at 8 bases. J was trimmed by 6 bases and V by 8 bases; bases with no gene match: 11. There are 14 residues in the CDR3. Germline V gene lookup returns CDR1 MNHEY and CDR2 SMNVEV (reference sequence). The CDR3: CASGNAPGGDGYTF. The CDR3 bases are TGTGCCAGCGGCAATGCTCCAGGGGGCGATGGCTACACCTTC.

The chain joins TRBV3-1 (or the pseudogene TRBV3-2) to TRBJ1-2, with 8 positions matching TRBD1. This CDR3 comprises 14 residues. CDR1 and CDR2 (germline): LGHDT, YNNKEL (reference sequence). V dropped 6 bases and J dropped 8; count of bases not matched to a gene: 11. The CDR3 sequence is CASRPGGAPGGYTF. The CDR3 DNA reads as TGTGCCAGCAGGCCAGGGGGCGCCCCAGGAGGCTACACCTTC.

V is TRBV18 and J is TRBJ1-6, with 10 bases lining up with TRBD1. Germline CDR1 KGHSH, CDR2 LQKENI. This CDR3 contains 18 residues. V was pared by 3 bases and J by 9 bases, with 14 bases of the junction left unmatched. Here the CDR3 reads CASSPTGQGITSSSPLHF. The CDR3, as DNA: TGTGCCAGCTCACCTACGGGACAGGGGATTACCTCCAGTTCACCCCTCCACTTT. Combining the CDR3 with reference TRBV18 and TRBJ1-6 gives the whole variable domain NAGVMQNPRHLVRRRGQEARLRCSPMKGHSHVYWYRQLPEEGLKFMVYLQKENIIDESGMPKERFSAEFPKEGPSILRIQQVVRGDSAAYFCASSPTGQGITSSSPLHFGNGTRLTVT.

In this sample, this clone turned up once. The chain combines TRBV7-9 with TRBJ2-7; 7 bases agree with TRBD1. V lost 1 base and J lost 0; bases outside the gene matches: 9. The CDR3 consists of 17 residues. In germline, CDR1 is SEHNR, CDR2 FQNEAQ (reference sequence). Here the CDR3 reads CASSLGKNRGSSYEQYF. The CDR3 nucleotides are TGTGCCAGCAGCTTAGGAAAGAACAGGGGCAGCTCCTACGAGCAGTACTTC. Based on the CDR3 plus reference TRBV7-9 and TRBJ2-7, the full variable domain is DTGVSQNPRHKITKRGQNVTFRCDPISEHNRLYWYRQTLGQGPEFLTYFQNEAQLEKSRLLSDRFSAERPKGSFSTLEIQRTEQGDSAMYLCASSLGKNRGSSYEQYFGPGTRLTVT.

The chain has TRBV27 and TRBJ2-1, with 9 bases aligning to TRBD1. Unmatched junction bases numbered 13, after V lost 8 bases and J lost 8 bases. CDR1 and CDR2 (germline): MNHEY, SMNVEV (reference sequence). This CDR3 region has 15 residues. CDR3 nucleotides: TGTGCCAGCCTTAGGCGGGACAGGGAGGGCCATGAGCAGTTCTTC. The encoded protein is CASLRRDREGHEQFF.